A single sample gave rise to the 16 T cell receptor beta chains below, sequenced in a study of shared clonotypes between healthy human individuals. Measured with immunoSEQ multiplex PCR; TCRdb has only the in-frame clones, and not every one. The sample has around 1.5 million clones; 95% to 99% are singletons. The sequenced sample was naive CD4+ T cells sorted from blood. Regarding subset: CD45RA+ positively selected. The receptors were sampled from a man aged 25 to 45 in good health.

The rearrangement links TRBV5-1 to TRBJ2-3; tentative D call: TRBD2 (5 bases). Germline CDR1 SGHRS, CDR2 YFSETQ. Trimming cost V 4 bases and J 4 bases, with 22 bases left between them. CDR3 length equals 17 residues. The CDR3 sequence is CASSPGLLGHLPDTQYF. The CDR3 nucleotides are TGCGCCAGCAGCCCAGGACTCTTAGGGCATCTACCAGATACGCAGTATTTT.

CDR3 sequence: CASSGQARYGYTF. As DNA, the CDR3 is TGTGCCAGCAGCGGACAGGCCCGGTATGGCTACACCTTC. This sequence joins TRBV9 and TRBJ1-2, with D possibly being TRBD1 (6 bases). Germline values: CDR1 SGDLS, CDR2 YYNGEE. The V end lost 3 bases, the J end lost 5 bases, and 11 bases lay between the germline ends. The CDR3 spans 13 residues.

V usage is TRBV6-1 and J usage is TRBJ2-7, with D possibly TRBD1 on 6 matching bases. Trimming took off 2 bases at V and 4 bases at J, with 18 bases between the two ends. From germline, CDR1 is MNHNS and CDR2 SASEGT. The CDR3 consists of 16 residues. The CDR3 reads CASSELWDTKGYEQYF. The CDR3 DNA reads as TGTGCCAGCAGTGAACTATGGGACACTAAGGGGTACGAGCAGTACTTC.

The CDR3 sequence: CASSPQTSGSLAEQFF. The CDR3 bases are TGTGCCAGCTCACCACAGACTAGCGGGAGTTTAGCTGAGCAGTTCTTC. The V gene is TRBV18, the J gene TRBJ2-1, with 12 positions matching TRBD2. Germline V CDR1 and CDR2: KGHSH, LQKENI. The CDR3 contains 16 residues. The V gene end was trimmed by 1 base and the J gene end by 9 bases; junction bases not matched to a gene: 7.

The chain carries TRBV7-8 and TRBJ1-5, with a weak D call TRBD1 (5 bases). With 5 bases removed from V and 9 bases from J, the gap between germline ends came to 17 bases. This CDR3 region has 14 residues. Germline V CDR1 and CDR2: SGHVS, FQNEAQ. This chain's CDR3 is CASSTRRDLGPQHF. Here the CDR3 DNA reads TGTGCCAGCAGCACGAGGCGGGACCTCGGGCCCCAGCATTTT.

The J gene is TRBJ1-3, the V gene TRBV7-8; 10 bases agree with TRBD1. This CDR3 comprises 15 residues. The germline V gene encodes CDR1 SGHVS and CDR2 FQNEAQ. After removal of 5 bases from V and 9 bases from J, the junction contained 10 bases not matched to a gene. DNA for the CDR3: TGTGCCAGCAGCGTTGGGACAGGGGCAGGGGGCACCATATATTTT. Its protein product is CASSVGTGAGGTIYF.

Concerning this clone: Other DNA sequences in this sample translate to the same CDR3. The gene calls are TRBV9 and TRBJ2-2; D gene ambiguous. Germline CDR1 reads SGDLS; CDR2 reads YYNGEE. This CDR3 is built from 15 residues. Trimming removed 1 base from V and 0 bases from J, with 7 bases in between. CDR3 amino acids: CASSVSGANTGELFF. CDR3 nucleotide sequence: TGTGCCAGCAGCGTATCAGGTGCGAACACCGGGGAGCTGTTTTTT.

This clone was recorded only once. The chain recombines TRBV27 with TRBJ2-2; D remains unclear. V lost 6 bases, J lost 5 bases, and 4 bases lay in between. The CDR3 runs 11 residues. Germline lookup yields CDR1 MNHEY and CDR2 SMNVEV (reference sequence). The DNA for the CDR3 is TGTGCCAGCAGCAAAACCGGGGAGCTGTTTTTT. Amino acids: CASSKTGELFF.

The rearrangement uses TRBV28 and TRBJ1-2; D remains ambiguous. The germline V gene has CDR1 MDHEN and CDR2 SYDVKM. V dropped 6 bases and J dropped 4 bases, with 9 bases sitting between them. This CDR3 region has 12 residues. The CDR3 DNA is TGTGCCAGCAGGGGCAGCAGCTATGGCTACACCTTC. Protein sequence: CASRGSSYGYTF.

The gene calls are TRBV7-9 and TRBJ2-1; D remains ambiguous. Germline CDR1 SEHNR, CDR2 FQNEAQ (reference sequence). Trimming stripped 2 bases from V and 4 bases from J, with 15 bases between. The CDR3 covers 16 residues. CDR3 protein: CASSLPPGQQYNEQFF. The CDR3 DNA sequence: TGTGCCAGCAGCTTACCGCCCGGGCAGCAATACAATGAGCAGTTCTTC. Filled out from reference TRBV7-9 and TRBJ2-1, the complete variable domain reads DTGVSQNPRHKITKRGQNVTFRCDPISEHNRLYWYRQTLGQGPEFLTYFQNEAQLEKSRLLSDRFSAERPKGSFSTLEIQRTEQGDSAMYLCASSLPPGQQYNEQFFGPGTRLTVL.

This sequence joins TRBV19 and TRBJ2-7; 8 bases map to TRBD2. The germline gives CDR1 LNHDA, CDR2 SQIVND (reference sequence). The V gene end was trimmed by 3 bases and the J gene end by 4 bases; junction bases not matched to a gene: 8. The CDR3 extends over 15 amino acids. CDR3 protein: CASSISGLVTYEQYF. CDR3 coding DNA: TGTGCCAGTAGTATTTCGGGACTAGTAACGTACGAGCAGTACTTC. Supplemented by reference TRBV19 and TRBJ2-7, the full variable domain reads DGGITQSPKYLFRKEGQNVTLSCEQNLNHDAMYWYRQDPGQGLRLIYYSQIVNDFQKGDIAEGYSVSREKKESFPLTVTSAQKNPTAFYLCASSISGLVTYEQYFGPGTRLTVT.

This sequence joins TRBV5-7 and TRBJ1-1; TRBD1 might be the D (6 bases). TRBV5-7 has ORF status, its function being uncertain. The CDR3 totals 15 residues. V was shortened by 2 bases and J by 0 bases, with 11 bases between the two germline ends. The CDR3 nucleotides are TGTGCCAGCAGCTTTGCGGACAGAGTGAACACTGAAGCTTTCTTT. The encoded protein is CASSFADRVNTEAFF.

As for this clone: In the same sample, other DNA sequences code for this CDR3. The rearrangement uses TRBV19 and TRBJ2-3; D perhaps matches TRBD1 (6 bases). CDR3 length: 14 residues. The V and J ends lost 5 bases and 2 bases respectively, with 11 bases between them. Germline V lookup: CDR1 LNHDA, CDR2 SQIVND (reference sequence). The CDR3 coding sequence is TGTGCCAGTAGTCTTGGACAGAACACAGATACGCAGTATTTT. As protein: CASSLGQNTDTQYF. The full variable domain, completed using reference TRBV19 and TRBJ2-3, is DGGITQSPKYLFRKEGQNVTLSCEQNLNHDAMYWYRQDPGQGLRLIYYSQIVNDFQKGDIAEGYSVSREKKESFPLTVTSAQKNPTAFYLCASSLGQNTDTQYFGPGTRLTVL.

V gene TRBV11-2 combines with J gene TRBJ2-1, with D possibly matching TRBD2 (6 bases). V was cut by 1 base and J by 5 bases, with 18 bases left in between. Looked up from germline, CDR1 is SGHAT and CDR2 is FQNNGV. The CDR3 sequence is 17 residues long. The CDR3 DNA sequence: TGTGCCAGCAGCTTAGCCCTCATATTAGGAGGGAACAATGAGCAGTTCTTC. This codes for CASSLALILGGNNEQFF.

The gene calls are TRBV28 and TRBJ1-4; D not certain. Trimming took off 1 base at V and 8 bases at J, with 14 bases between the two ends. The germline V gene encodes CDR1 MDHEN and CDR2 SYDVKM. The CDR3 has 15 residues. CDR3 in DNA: TGTGCCAGCAGTTTATTAAACAATCTTCGGGAAAAACTGTTTTTT. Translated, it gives CASSLLNNLREKLFF.

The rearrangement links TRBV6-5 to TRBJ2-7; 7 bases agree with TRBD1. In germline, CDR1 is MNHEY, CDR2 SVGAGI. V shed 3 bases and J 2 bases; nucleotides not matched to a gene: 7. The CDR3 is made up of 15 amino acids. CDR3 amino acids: CASSYQGVFPYEQYF. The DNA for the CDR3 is TGTGCCAGCAGTTATCAGGGGGTTTTTCCCTACGAGCAGTACTTC.